These 30 T cell receptor beta chains originate from one sample sequenced in a study of Tregs in tolerant kidney transplant recipients. The data were produced by immunoSEQ multiplex PCR, yet TCRdb's version contains in-frame clones alone and is incomplete. This sample has roughly 66,000 clones, with about nine tenths found just once. Sequencing was performed on CD8+ T cells from blood, taken before the transplant. All receptors come from a human donor who received a combined kidney and bone marrow transplant.

This chain uses TRBV7-6 with TRBJ2-5, with 8 bases aligning to TRBD1. Judging by the DNA end, TRBJ2-7 fits better; the J call may be wrong. This CDR3 has 14 amino acids. Germline V gene sequence: CDR1 SGHVS, CDR2 FNYEAQ. The CDR3 DNA reads TGTGCCAGCAGCGCCGAACAGGGGGCCTACGAGCAGTACTTC. It encodes CASSAEQGAYEQYF.

The chain carries TRBV25-1 and TRBJ2-7, with TRBD1 as a possible D gene (6 bases). Germline V gene sequence: CDR1 MGHDK, CDR2 SYGVNS. The length of the CDR3 is 14 residues. V lost 5 bases and J lost 3, with 14 bases in between. DNA for the CDR3: TGTGCCAGCAGTCAACAGGGACGGGGCTACGAGCAGTACTTC. Translating gives CASSQQGRGYEQYF.

The genes are TRBV28 and TRBJ1-5, with D maybe TRBD1 (5 bases). The CDR3 is made up of 12 amino acids. Germline CDR1 and CDR2: MDHEN and SYDVKM. V lost 6 bases, J lost 4 bases, and 7 bases lay in between. The CDR3 DNA reads TGTGCCAGCAGCGGGGGGAATCAGCCCCAGCATTTT. Residues: CASSGGNQPQHF.

The chain carries TRBV7-9 and TRBJ2-1; 7 bases fit TRBD2. The CDR3 length is 12 residues. Trimming removed 2 bases from V and 12 bases from J; junction bases left unmatched: 4. Germline CDR1 reads SEHNR; CDR2 reads FQNEAQ (reference sequence). CDR3 protein: CASSLKAGTQFF. The CDR3 bases are TGTGCCAGCAGCTTAAAAGCGGGGACGCAGTTCTTC.

This sequence joins TRBV15 and TRBJ2-1, with 8 bases that match TRBD1. The CDR3 loop spans 16 amino acids. The V gene end was trimmed by 5 bases and the J gene end by 2 bases; junction bases not matched to a gene: 8. Germline lookup yields CDR1 LNHNV and CDR2 YYDKDF (reference sequence). CDR3 bases: TGTGCCACCAGCGGCAGGACAGGGTTCACCTACAATGAGCAGTTCTTC. It codes for CATSGRTGFTYNEQFF.

The chain is built from TRBV11-2 and TRBJ1-1, with D maybe TRBD1 (6 bases). Trimming took off 0 bases at V and 8 bases at J, with 16 bases between the two ends. The CDR3 totals 15 residues. Per germline, CDR1 SGHAT and CDR2 FQNNGV. The chain's CDR3 is CASSLEPRGNEEAFF. CDR3 in DNA: TGTGCCAGCAGCTTAGAACCCAGGGGAAATGAGGAAGCTTTCTTT.

This chain uses TRBV27 with TRBJ2-1; 9 bases fit TRBD2. J lost 3 bases, V lost 0 bases, and 3 bases had no gene match. In germline, CDR1 is MNHEY, CDR2 SMNVEV (reference sequence). The CDR3 totals 16 residues. CDR3 sequence (DNA): TGTGCCAGCAGTTTATCGAGCGGGGGGAACTACAATGAGCAGTTCTTC. Translating gives CASSLSSGGNYNEQFF.

The chain carries TRBV5-1 and TRBJ2-3; TRBD2 agrees at 12 bases. V dropped 1 base and J dropped 3; count of bases not matched to a gene: 9. This CDR3 comprises 18 residues. CDR1 SGHRS and CDR2 YFSETQ come from the germline V gene. CDR3 DNA: TGCGCCAGCAGCTTGAGCATAGGACTAGCGGGGAGGACAGATACGCAGTATTTT. Translation: CASSLSIGLAGRTDTQYF.

This chain links TRBV7-9 with TRBJ2-3; 11 bases fit TRBD2. With V trimmed by 1 base and J by 4 bases, 10 bases remained unmatched. The germline V gene encodes CDR1 SEHNR and CDR2 FQNEAQ (reference sequence). This CDR3 has 18 amino acids. CDR3 protein: CASSLGLISGRASDTQYF. CDR3 nucleotides: TGTGCCAGCAGCTTAGGGTTGATTAGCGGGAGGGCTTCAGATACGCAGTATTTT.

A note on this clone: A read error may produce the germline difference seen at one junction end. Other DNA sequences in the sample encode the same CDR3. V gene TRBV27 combines with J gene TRBJ2-7; 8 bases fit TRBD2. Germline V gene data show CDR1 as MNHEY and CDR2 as SMNVEV (reference sequence). The CDR3 runs 12 residues. The CDR3 DNA reads as TGTGCTAGCATCGGGGGGGCCTACGAGCAGTACTTC. Its translation: CASIGGAYEQYF.

The chain employs TRBV5-1 and TRBJ1-1, with D possibly matching TRBD1 (6 bases). This CDR3 is 15 amino acids long. V gave up 0 bases and J gave up 5 bases, with 14 bases separating them. Germline CDR1 reads SGHRS; CDR2 reads YFSETQ. DNA of the CDR3: TGCGCCAGCAGCTTGGAGGGCAGGGGTAGAACTGAAGCTTTCTTT. This gives the protein CASSLEGRGRTEAFF.

The rearrangement joins TRBV5-6 to TRBJ2-7; the match to TRBD2 covers 10 bases. The junction had 8 bases not matched to a gene; V was cut back by 7 bases and J by 4 bases. Germline V gene lookup returns CDR1 SGHDT and CDR2 YYEEEE. The CDR3 covers 14 residues. CDR3 nucleotide sequence: TGTGCCAGCGGAGCGGGAGGGACAATATACGAGCAGTACTTC. It is translated as CASGAGGTIYEQYF.

This chain joins TRBV5-1 and TRBJ2-1, with 11 bases aligning to TRBD2. This CDR3 has 18 amino acids. The germline CDR1 and CDR2 sequences are SGHRS and YFSETQ. V was clipped by 0 bases and J by 7 bases; unmatched bases: 12. The CDR3, as DNA: TGCGCCAGCAGCTTGGTGTCTAGCGGGGGGCTAGGGTATAATGAGCAGTTCTTC. Protein: CASSLVSSGGLGYNEQFF.

The chain joins TRBV27 to TRBJ2-7; TRBD1 might be the D (6 bases). V lost 6 bases to trimming and J lost 4 bases, with 13 bases between them. Germline V gene sequence: CDR1 MNHEY, CDR2 SMNVEV (reference sequence). The CDR3 has 13 amino acids. The CDR3 bases are TGTGCCAGCAGCTGGGGGCTCCCTTACGAGCAGTACTTC. Protein product: CASSWGLPYEQYF.

This chain joins TRBV4-1 and TRBJ1-5; TRBD1 is a possible D gene (5 bases). The V end lost 1 base, the J end lost 4 bases, and 14 bases lay between the germline ends. The CDR3 extends over 16 amino acids. Looked up from germline, CDR1 is MGHRA and CDR2 is YSYEKL. Here the CDR3 reads CASSQGGGLGNQPQHF. DNA of the CDR3: TGCGCCAGCAGCCAAGGGGGGGGACTGGGGAATCAGCCCCAGCATTTT.

This clone was counted between two and nine times. This chain joins TRBV5-4 and TRBJ1-2; 9 nucleotides match TRBD1. The CDR3 length is 14 residues. V gave up 4 bases and J gave up 8 bases; unmatched junction bases: 9. CDR1 SGHNT and CDR2 YYREEE come from the germline V gene (reference sequence). CDR3 region: CASSSTGTGIGYTF. Written as DNA, the CDR3 is TGTGCCAGCAGCAGTACCGGGACAGGGATAGGCTACACCTTC.

V is TRBV14 and J is TRBJ2-5; TRBD1 matches 11 bases. Germline lookup yields CDR1 SGHDN and CDR2 FVKESK. CDR3 length: 15 amino acids. V was pared by 3 bases and J by 5 bases, with 5 bases of the junction left unmatched. CDR3 DNA: TGTGCCAGCAGCCAGGGACAGGGGGTTCTCGAGACCCAGTACTTC. Its translation: CASSQGQGVLETQYF.

V is TRBV5-8 and J is TRBJ2-1, with 8 bases that match TRBD2. The germline CDR1 and CDR2 sequences are SGHTS and YDEGEE. With V trimmed by 2 bases and J by 8 bases, 9 bases remained unmatched. CDR3 size: 15 residues. The CDR3: CASSLLAGGGDEQFF. The DNA for the CDR3 is TGTGCCAGCAGCTTACTGGCGGGAGGTGGCGATGAGCAGTTCTTC.

The chain has TRBV4-1 and TRBJ2-3; TRBD1 matches 7 bases. Trimming removed 6 bases from V and 2 bases from J; junction bases left unmatched: 5. Germline CDR1 reads MGHRA; CDR2 reads YSYEKL. CDR3 length: 14 residues. CDR3 residues: CASRRDSSTDTQYF. The CDR3 coding sequence is TGCGCCAGCAGAAGGGACAGTTCCACAGATACGCAGTATTTT.

The V and J genes are TRBV6-5 and TRBJ1-1; D is unresolved. V was cut by 0 bases and J by 2 bases, with 4 bases left in between. The CDR3 covers 13 residues. Per the germline V gene, CDR1 is MNHEY and CDR2 is SVGAGI. CDR3 nucleotide sequence: TGTGCCAGCAGTTACTCCTCTAACACTGAAGCTTTCTTT. It is translated as CASSYSSNTEAFF.

The gene calls are TRBV9 and TRBJ2-3; the match to TRBD2 covers 12 bases. Trimming at V came to 4 bases and at J to 4 bases, leaving 4 bases not matched to a gene. There are 15 residues in the CDR3. Germline V gene lookup returns CDR1 SGDLS and CDR2 YYNGEE. Written as DNA, the CDR3 is TGTGCCAGCAGCCCTAGCGGGGGGGCCGCAGATACGCAGTATTTT. Translated, it gives CASSPSGGAADTQYF.

The V gene is TRBV27, the J gene TRBJ1-2; the match to TRBD1 covers 8 bases. Germline CDR1 reads MNHEY; CDR2 reads SMNVEV (reference sequence). Trimming cost V 5 bases and J 4 bases; bases outside gene matches: 9. The CDR3 runs to 15 residues. The CDR3 nucleotides are TGTGCCAGCAGTCCGGACAGGGTTCGATTCTATGGCTACACCTTC. Protein product: CASSPDRVRFYGYTF.

The genes are TRBV13 and TRBJ2-2, with D possibly TRBD2 on 7 matching bases. CDR1 is PRHDT, CDR2 FYEKMQ, per germline (reference sequence). This CDR3 has 17 residues. V was cut by 8 bases and J by 2 bases, with 21 bases left in between. The CDR3 DNA reads as TGTGCCAGCGCAAGGGGGGAACTAGCGATCAACACCGGGGAGCTGTTTTTT. Encoded protein: CASARGELAINTGELFF.

V usage is TRBV7-2 and J usage is TRBJ1-4; no firm D call. Between the trimmed V and J ends, which lost 3 bases and 10 bases, there was a span of 21 bases. This CDR3 region has 16 residues. Germline V lookup: CDR1 SGHTA, CDR2 FQGNSA. The CDR3 spells CASSLIPAFGEGKLFF. CDR3 in DNA: TGTGCCAGCAGCTTGATCCCAGCCTTCGGGGAGGGAAAACTGTTTTTT.

The chain recombines TRBV2 with TRBJ1-5, with 7 bases that match TRBD1. The germline V gene encodes CDR1 SNHLY and CDR2 FYNNEI. This CDR3 region has 16 residues. V was pared by 2 bases and J by 4 bases, with 8 bases of the junction left unmatched. Written as DNA, the CDR3 is TGTGCCAGCAGTGAATCAATCGACAGGGTTAATCAGCCCCAGCATTTT. Translating it yields CASSESIDRVNQPQHF.

The chain has TRBV9 and TRBJ1-6; 8 bases line up with TRBD1. V was clipped by 2 bases and J by 8 bases; unmatched bases: 3. The CDR3 has 14 residues. Germline assignment: CDR1 SGDLS and CDR2 YYNGEE. CDR3 protein: CASSVTGADSPLHF. CDR3 bases: TGTGCCAGCAGCGTGACAGGGGCTGATTCACCCCTCCACTTT.

This clone was detected only once. The same CDR3 arises from other DNA sequences in this sample as well. The rearrangement uses TRBV6-5 and TRBJ1-6; possible D gene TRBD1, 5 bases. Trimming cost V 2 bases and J 10 bases, with 9 bases left between them. Germline CDR1 reads MNHEY; CDR2 reads SVGAGI. This CDR3 has 13 residues. CDR3 nucleotides: TGTGCCAGCAGTTACACGGGGGGATCACCCCTCCACTTT. Its protein is CASSYTGGSPLHF.

The gene calls are TRBV4-1 and TRBJ2-5, with 11 bases lining up with TRBD2. The germline CDR1 and CDR2 sequences are MGHRA and YSYEKL. V lost 6 bases, J lost 5 bases, and 11 bases stayed unmatched. This CDR3 has 16 amino acids. CDR3 coding DNA: TGCGCCAGCAGAGTAATTAGCGGGGGGGCTGAGGAGACCCAGTACTTC. Amino acid sequence: CASRVISGGAEETQYF.

The chain has TRBV5-1 and TRBJ2-1, with 9 nucleotides matching TRBD2. Trimming removed 0 bases from V and 8 bases from J; junction bases left unmatched: 9. This CDR3 region has 16 residues. CDR1 SGHRS and CDR2 YFSETQ come from the germline V gene. CDR3 DNA: TGCGCCAGCAGCTTGGCCGCTAGCGGGATTGCGTATGAGCAGTTCTTC. Its translation is CASSLAASGIAYEQFF.

This clone was detected only once. This sequence joins TRBV19 and TRBJ2-7, with D unclear. V was clipped by 4 bases and J by 3 bases, with 7 bases between them. In germline, CDR1 is LNHDA, CDR2 SQIVND (reference sequence). The CDR3 totals 12 residues. The CDR3 region has the DNA TGTGCCAGTAGTAACGGAGTCTACGAGCAGTACTTC. This codes for CASSNGVYEQYF. The complete variable domain, with remaining parts taken from reference TRBV19 and TRBJ2-7, reads DGGITQSPKYLFRKEGQNVTLSCEQNLNHDAMYWYRQDPGQGLRLIYYSQIVNDFQKGDIAEGYSVSREKKESFPLTVTSAQKNPTAFYLCASSNGVYEQYFGPGTRLTVT.